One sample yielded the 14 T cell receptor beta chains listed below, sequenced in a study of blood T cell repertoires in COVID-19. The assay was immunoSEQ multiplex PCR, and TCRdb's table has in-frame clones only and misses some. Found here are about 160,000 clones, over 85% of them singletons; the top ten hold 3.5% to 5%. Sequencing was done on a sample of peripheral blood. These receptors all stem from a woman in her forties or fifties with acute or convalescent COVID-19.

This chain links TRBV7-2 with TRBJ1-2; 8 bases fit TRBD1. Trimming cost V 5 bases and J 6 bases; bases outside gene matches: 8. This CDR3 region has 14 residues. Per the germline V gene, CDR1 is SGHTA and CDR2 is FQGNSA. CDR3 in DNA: TGTGCCAGCAGCCGCATCCAGGGGGCGGATGGCTACACCTTC. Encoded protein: CASSRIQGADGYTF. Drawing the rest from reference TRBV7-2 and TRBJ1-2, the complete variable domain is GAGVSQSPSNKVTEKGKDVELRCDPISGHTALYWYRQSLGQGLEFLIYFQGNSAPDKSGLPSDRFSAERTGGSVSTLTIQRTQQEDSAVYLCASSRIQGADGYTFGSGTRLTVV.

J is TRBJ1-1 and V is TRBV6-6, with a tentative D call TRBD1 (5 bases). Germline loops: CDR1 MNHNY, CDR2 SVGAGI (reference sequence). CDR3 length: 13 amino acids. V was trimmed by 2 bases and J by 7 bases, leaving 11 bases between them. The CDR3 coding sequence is TGTGCCAGCAGTTACATAGACAGTCATGAAGCTTTCTTT. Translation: CASSYIDSHEAFF.

The chain's CDR3 is CASSLALRGPIEKTQYF. CDR3 bases: TGTGCCAGCAGCTTAGCGCTGAGAGGGCCAATTGAGAAGACCCAGTACTTC. This chain connects TRBV7-6 to TRBJ2-5, with D possibly TRBD2 on 5 matching bases. Germline V gene sequence: CDR1 SGHVS, CDR2 FNYEAQ. Deletions cut 0 bases from V and 6 bases from J, with 20 bases between. This CDR3 has 17 residues.

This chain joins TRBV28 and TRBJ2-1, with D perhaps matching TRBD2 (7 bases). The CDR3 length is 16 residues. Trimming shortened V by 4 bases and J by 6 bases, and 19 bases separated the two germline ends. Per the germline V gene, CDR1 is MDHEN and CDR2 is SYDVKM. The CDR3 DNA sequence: TGTGCCAGCAGTTCGCTTGGGGGGGCATTCCTCAATGAGCAGTTCTTC. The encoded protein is CASSSLGGAFLNEQFF.

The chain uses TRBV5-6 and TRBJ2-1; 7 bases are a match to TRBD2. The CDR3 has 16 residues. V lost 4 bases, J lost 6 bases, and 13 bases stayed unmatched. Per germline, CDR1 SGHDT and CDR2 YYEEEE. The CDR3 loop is CASSPVGRELGNEQFF. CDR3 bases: TGTGCCAGCAGCCCCGTCGGGCGGGAGCTCGGCAATGAGCAGTTCTTC.

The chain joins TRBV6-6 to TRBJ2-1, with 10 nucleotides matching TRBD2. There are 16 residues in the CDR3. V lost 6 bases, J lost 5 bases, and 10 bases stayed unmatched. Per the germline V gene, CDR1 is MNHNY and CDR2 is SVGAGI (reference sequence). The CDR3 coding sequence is TGTGCCAGCAGCTATCGAGCGGGGGGGGCCAACAATGAGCAGTTCTTC. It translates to CASSYRAGGANNEQFF.

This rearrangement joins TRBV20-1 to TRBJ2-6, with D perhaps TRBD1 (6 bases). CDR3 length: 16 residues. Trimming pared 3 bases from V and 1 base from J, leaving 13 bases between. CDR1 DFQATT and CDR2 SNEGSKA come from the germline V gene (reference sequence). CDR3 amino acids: CSASGGSLSGANVLTF. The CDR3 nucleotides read TGCAGTGCTAGTGGGGGCTCCCTTTCTGGGGCCAACGTCCTGACTTTC.

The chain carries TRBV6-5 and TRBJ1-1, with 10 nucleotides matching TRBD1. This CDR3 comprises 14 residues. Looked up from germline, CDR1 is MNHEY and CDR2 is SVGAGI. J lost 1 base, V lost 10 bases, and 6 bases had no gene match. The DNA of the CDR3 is TGTGCCACAAGGACAGGGGGAGAGAACACTGAAGCTTTCTTT. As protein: CATRTGGENTEAFF.

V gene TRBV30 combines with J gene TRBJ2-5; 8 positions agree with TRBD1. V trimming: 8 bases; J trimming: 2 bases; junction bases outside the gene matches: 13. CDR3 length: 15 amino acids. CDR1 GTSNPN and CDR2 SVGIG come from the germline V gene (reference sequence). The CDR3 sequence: CARTNRDRFQETQYF. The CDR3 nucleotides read TGTGCCCGGACAAACCGGGACAGGTTTCAAGAGACCCAGTACTTC.

The chain's CDR3 is CASSLQGLSNSPLHF. As DNA, the CDR3 is TGTGCCAGCAGCTTACAGGGTCTAAGCAATTCACCCCTCCACTTT. The chain employs TRBV7-2 and TRBJ1-6, with D tentatively TRBD1 (5 bases). The CDR3 runs to 15 residues. V dropped 2 bases and J dropped 7 bases, with 12 bases sitting between them. Germline V lookup: CDR1 SGHTA, CDR2 FQGNSA.

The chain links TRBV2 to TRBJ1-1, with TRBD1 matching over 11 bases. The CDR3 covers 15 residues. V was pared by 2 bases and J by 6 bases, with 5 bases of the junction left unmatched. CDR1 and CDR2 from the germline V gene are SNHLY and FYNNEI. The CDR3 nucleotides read TGTGCCAGCAGTGAACGTCAGGGACAGGGGGCTGAAGCTTTCTTT. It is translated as CASSERQGQGAEAFF. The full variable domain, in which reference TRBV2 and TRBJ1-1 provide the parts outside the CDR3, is EPEVTQTPSHQVTQMGQEVILRCVPISNHLYFYWYRQILGQKVEFLVSFYNNEISEKSEIFDDQFSVERPDGSNFTLKIRSTKLEDSAMYFCASSERQGQGAEAFFGQGTRLTVV.

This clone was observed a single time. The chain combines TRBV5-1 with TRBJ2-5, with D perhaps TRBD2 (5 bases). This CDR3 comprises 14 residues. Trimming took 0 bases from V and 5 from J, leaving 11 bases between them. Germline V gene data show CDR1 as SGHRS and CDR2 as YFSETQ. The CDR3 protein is CASSLGSGWETQYF. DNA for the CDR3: TGCGCCAGCAGCTTGGGGTCGGGGTGGGAGACCCAGTACTTC.

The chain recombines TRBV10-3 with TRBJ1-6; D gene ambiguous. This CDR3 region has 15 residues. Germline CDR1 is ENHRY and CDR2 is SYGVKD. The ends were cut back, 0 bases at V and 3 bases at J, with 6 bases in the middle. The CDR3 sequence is CAISESRVYNSPLHF. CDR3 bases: TGTGCCATCAGTGAGTCGAGGGTCTATAATTCACCCCTCCACTTT.

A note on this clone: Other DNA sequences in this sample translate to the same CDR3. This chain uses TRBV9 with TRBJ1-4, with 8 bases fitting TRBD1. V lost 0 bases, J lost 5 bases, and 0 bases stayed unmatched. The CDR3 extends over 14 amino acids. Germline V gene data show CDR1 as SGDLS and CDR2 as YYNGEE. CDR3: CASSVGQGNEKLFF. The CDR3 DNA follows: TGTGCCAGCAGCGTAGGACAGGGGAATGAAAAACTGTTTTTT.